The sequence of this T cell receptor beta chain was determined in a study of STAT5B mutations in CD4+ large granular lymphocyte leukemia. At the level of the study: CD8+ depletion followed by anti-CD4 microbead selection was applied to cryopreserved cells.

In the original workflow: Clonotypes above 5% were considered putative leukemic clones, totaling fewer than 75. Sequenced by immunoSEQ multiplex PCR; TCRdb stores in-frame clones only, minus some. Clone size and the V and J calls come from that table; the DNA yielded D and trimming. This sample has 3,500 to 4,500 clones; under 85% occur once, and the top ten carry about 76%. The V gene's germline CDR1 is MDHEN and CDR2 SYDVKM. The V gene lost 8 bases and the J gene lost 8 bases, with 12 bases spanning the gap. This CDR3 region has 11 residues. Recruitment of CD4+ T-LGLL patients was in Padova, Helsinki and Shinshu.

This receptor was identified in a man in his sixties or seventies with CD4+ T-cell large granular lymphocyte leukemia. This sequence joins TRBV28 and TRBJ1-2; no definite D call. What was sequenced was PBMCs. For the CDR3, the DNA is TGTGCCAGCTCGGTCGGGTTCGGCTACACCTTC. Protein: CASSVGFGYTF.